A single sample is the source of the 2 T cell receptor beta chains below, sequenced in a study of regulatory T cells in long-lasting Graves disease. For TCR beta, libraries came from iRepertoire HTBI primers and Arm-PCR of CDR3 regions. TCRdb fed the multiplex PCR reads into MiXCR, producing one record per CDR3 protein. Of about 660,000 distinct CDR3 sequences listed, about 30% are singletons. Specified time point: persistent/refractory GD, antithyroid drugs over 5 years with positive TRAb. With RNA extracted from PBMCs as input, the TCR library was made. The specimen comprised peripheral blood mononuclear cells (PBMCs), sampled when the disease was refractory, from a patient treated with antithyroid drugs. The origin of the receptors is a female donor with Graves disease.

CDR3: CASSYPRPNYEQYF. As DNA, the CDR3 is TGTGCCAGCAGTTACCCTAGACCGAACTACGAGCAGTACTTC. The J gene is TRBJ2-7, the V gene TRBV6-5; no firm D call. CDR3 length equals 14 residues. CDR1 and CDR2 (germline): MNHEY, SVGAGI. Trimming removed 2 bases from V and 3 bases from J, with 11 bases in between.

There are many counts of this clonotype. The chain links TRBV28 to TRBJ1-1; 9 bases fit TRBD1. Germline trimming cut 6 bases from V and 6 bases from J; bases unmatched to any gene: 14. CDR1 and CDR2 (germline): MDHEN, SYDVKM. The CDR3 runs to 16 residues. In DNA, the CDR3 is TGTGCCAGCAGCCAAGGGACAGGGTTTATTGGCGCTGAAGCTTTCTTT. Protein sequence: CASSQGTGFIGAEAFF.